This TCR beta chain was documented in a study of T-cell memory formation after mild COVID-19. Germline-derived CDR1 and CDR2 are SNHLY and FYNNEI. Trimming stripped 3 bases from V and 6 bases from J, with 9 bases between. The length of the CDR3 is 12 residues. Using its own MiXCR run on the 5' RACE reads, TCRdb lists one record per CDR3 protein. The repertoire holds 80,000 to 90,000 distinct CDR3 sequences, 20% to 30% seen once, with around 45% in the top ten. This clonotype originated in a man between 18 and 29 years old who had mild COVID-19 (a few samples of this study predate the infection). Cell type and time point are not known. The material sequenced was PBMCs or a T cell subset sorted from them (not recorded which). J is TRBJ2-7 and V is TRBV2; D is unclear. CDR3 region: CASSEFQGEQYF. DNA of the CDR3: TGTGCCAGCAGTGAGTTCCAAGGCGAGCAGTACTTC. Full variable domain (rest looked up from reference TRBV2 and TRBJ2-7): EPEVTQTPSHQVTQMGQEVILRCVPISNHLYFYWYRQILGQKVEFLVSFYNNEISEKSEIFDDQFSVERPDGSNFTLKIRSTKLEDSAMYFCASSEFQGEQYFGPGTRLTVT.